The T cell receptor beta chain under discussion was sequenced for a study of beta chain features in type 1 diabetes. One heparinised draw of blood, averaging about 116 mL, came from each donor. Expressed TCRB transcripts got sequenced, as all isolated RNA was reverse transcribed. Clones were read by immunoSEQ multiplex PCR, and TCRdb kept only the in-frame ones, dropping some. Among 300,000 or so clones listed, roughly an eighth were seen once. About this clone: The antigen is unknown.

Study-level results: Patients' naive, central memory and Treg TCRB repertoires seemed closer to one another than those of healthy donors. Moderately but significantly shorter TCRB CDR3s were found in Type 1 diabetes patients in all four CD4+ subsets.

The sequence derives from a man aged 30 to 45 with type 1 diabetes. Sequenced sample: naive CD4+ T cells from blood.

The CDR3 loop reads CASSLGIRDTQYF. As DNA, the CDR3 is TGTGCCAGCAGCTTGGGCATTAGAGATACGCAGTATTTT. The J gene is TRBJ2-3, the V gene TRBV7-9; D unresolved. Germline V gene sequence: CDR1 SEHNR, CDR2 FQNEAQ (reference sequence). The CDR3 loop spans 13 amino acids. V shed 3 bases and J shed 5 bases, with 9 bases lying between them.